These T cell receptor beta chains were read from a single sample in a study of blood T cell repertoires in COVID-19. The repertoire was sequenced with immunoSEQ multiplex PCR; TCRdb's copy has only in-frame clones and lacks some. The data show roughly 120,000 clones, around four fifths seen once. The material sequenced was peripheral blood. These receptors all come from a man aged 80 or over with COVID-19, enrolled during active disease. CDR3s include the opening cysteine and the closing phenylalanine or tryptophan. D genes are given only for firm matches. The size field is filled for only some rows; it gives once, few, many or a size class.

abundance,d_gene,v_gene,j_gene,CDR3nt,CDR3aa
-,TRBD2,TRBV9,TRBJ2-2,TGTGCCAGCAGCACGCGACTAGCAGCCACCCCCCCCGGGGAGCTGTTTTTT,CASSTRLAATPPGELFF
once,-,TRBV5-6,TRBJ2-7,TGTGCCAGCGGGGCAGGCCTCTCCTACGAGCAGTACTTC,CASGAGLSYEQYF
-,-,TRBV19,TRBJ1-5,TGTGCCAGTAGGACCGCCCGGGATCAGCCCCAGCATTTT,CASRTARDQPQHF
-,TRBD1,TRBV2,TRBJ1-2,TGTGCCAGCAGCGACAGGGACCATGGCTACACCTTC,CASSDRDHGYTF
-,-,TRBV11-2,TRBJ2-3,TGTGCCAGCAGCCCGCACAGGGTATCGGGCACAGATACGCAGTATTTT,CASSPHRVSGTDTQYF
-,TRBD2,TRBV5-1,TRBJ2-5,TGCGCCAGCAGCTTGTCTGGGAGGGCCTTGAAAGAGACCCAGTACTTC,CASSLSGRALKETQYF
-,-,TRBV15,TRBJ1-1,TGTGCCACCAGCCCAGGGAGGGACACTGAAGCTTTCTTT,CATSPGRDTEAFF
-,TRBD1,TRBV5-6,TRBJ2-3,TGTGCCAGCAGCTTGGTCAGCAGGGGGCGAAACACAGATACGCAGTATTTT,CASSLVSRGRNTDTQYF
-,-,TRBV5-4,TRBJ2-7,TGTGCCAGCAGCTTCCCGGGGAGCCAGAGCTCCTACGAGCAGTACTTC,CASSFPGSQSSYEQYF
few,-,TRBV28,TRBJ2-3,TGTGCCAGCAGTTTAAATGATCTAGCGACCATTCTCCCAGATACGCAGTATTTT,CASSLNDLATILPDTQYF
-,TRBD1,TRBV6-5,TRBJ1-4,TGTGCCAGCAGACGCACCGGGACAGGGAATGAAAAACTGTTTTTT,CASRRTGTGNEKLFF
-,TRBD1,TRBV28,TRBJ1-2,TGTGCCAGCAGTAACCCGCCGGGACAGGGGTATGGCTACACCTTC,CASSNPPGQGYGYTF
-,TRBD1,TRBV6-2/TRBV6-3,TRBJ1-5,TGTGCCAGCAGTTACCTCGGACAGGGAGCCCAGCATTTT,CASSYLGQGAQHF
-,TRBD2,TRBV6-5,TRBJ2-1,TGTGCCAGCAGGATGGGACTAGGCACCGATGAGCAGTTCTTC,CASRMGLGTDEQFF
once,-,TRBV4-3,TRBJ1-2,TGCGCCAGCAGCCAAGACCGCAGCGGGGGCTACTATGGCTACACCTTC,CASSQDRSGGYYGYTF
-,TRBD1,TRBV18,TRBJ2-1,TGTGCCAGCTCACAGGGGGCTCAAGCATACAATGAGCAGTTCTTC,CASSQGAQAYNEQFF
-,-,TRBV28,TRBJ1-4,TGTGCCAGCAGTTCCGGTAGTTTGTATGGAAAACTGTTTTTT,CASSSGSLYGKLFF
-,-,TRBV4-3,TRBJ1-1,TGCGCCAGCAGCCAAGTGGAGGAGCCCACTGAAGCTTTCTTT,CASSQVEEPTEAFF
-,TRBD1,TRBV27,TRBJ2-7,TGTGCCAGCAGTTTACGGGCAGCGACAGGGGAATACGAGCAGTACTTC,CASSLRAATGEYEQYF
-,-,TRBV4-1,TRBJ1-5,TGCGCCAGCAGCCAAGAACCCCCTGCCCGGGGCAATCAGCCCCAGCATTTT,CASSQEPPARGNQPQHF
-,-,TRBV29-1,TRBJ1-2,TGCAGCGTTGAAGTTCGGTATGGCTACACCTTC,CSVEVRYGYTF
-,TRBD1,TRBV5-5,TRBJ1-6,TGTGCCAGCAGCGGTACAGGGGCCGACTCCTATAATTCACCCCTCCACTTT,CASSGTGADSYNSPLHF
few,TRBD1,TRBV5-1,TRBJ1-1,TGCGCCAGCAGCTGGGGGACAGGGAGGTTGGCTGAAGCTTTCTTT,CASSWGTGRLAEAFF
few,-,TRBV28,TRBJ1-2,TGTGCCAGCAGCTCTGTCTATGGCTACACCTTC,CASSSVYGYTF
-,TRBD2,TRBV27,TRBJ2-7,TGTGCCAGCATCGGTACGGGGAGGGACGAGCAGTACTTC,CASIGTGRDEQYF
few,-,TRBV29-1,TRBJ2-7,TGCAGCGTGGGGAAGGGGCGCGTGGGCGAGCAGTACTTC,CSVGKGRVGEQYF
-,TRBD2,TRBV7-3,TRBJ2-3,TGTGCCAGCAGCTTAATGATGGCGGGAGGGCCTAAAGATACGCAGTATTTT,CASSLMMAGGPKDTQYF
-,TRBD1,TRBV6-5,TRBJ1-6,TGTGCCAGCCGTCTAACGACAGGGGATAATTCACCCCTCCACTTT,CASRLTTGDNSPLHF
once,-,TRBV29-1,TRBJ2-6,TGCAGCCCTCAGGGGAGCTCTGGGGCCAACGTCCTGACTTTC,CSPQGSSGANVLTF
-,TRBD1,TRBV10-3,TRBJ1-5,TGTGCCACCAGGACAGGGTCCCGCAATCAGCCCCAGCATTTT,CATRTGSRNQPQHF
-,-,TRBV28,TRBJ1-3,TGTGCCAGCAGTTTGGAGTATCCGGGAAACACCATATATTTT,CASSLEYPGNTIYF
-,-,TRBV6-2/TRBV6-3,TRBJ2-7,TGTGCCAGCAGTTACCCCCCCCGGGAGCAGTACTTC,CASSYPPREQYF
-,TRBD1,TRBV29-1,TRBJ1-2,TGCAGCGTTGAGGGGTGGATTTTACAGGGGGGTAGAAGGAACTATGGCTACACCTTC,CSVEGWILQGGRRNYGYTF
-,-,TRBV10-3,TRBJ2-5,TGTGCCACCGCGCTACCGGGGTTACAAGAGACCCAGTACTTC,CATALPGLQETQYF
-,-,TRBV19,TRBJ2-5,TGTGCCACCATGACAAACAACCAAGAGACCCAGTACTTC,CATMTNNQETQYF
-,TRBD1,TRBV20-1,TRBJ2-5,TGCAGTGCTAGTTCGGTGTCGGGCAGGGGGCGGGAGACCCAGTACTTC,CSASSVSGRGRETQYF
-,TRBD2,TRBV2,TRBJ2-1,TGTGCCAGCAATGACCCAGCGGGAGGAGTCGATGAGCAGTTCTTC,CASNDPAGGVDEQFF
-,TRBD2,TRBV4-1,TRBJ2-1,TGCGCCAGCAGCCAAGTTGGTAGCGGGAGTTCCTACAATGAGCAGTTCTTC,CASSQVGSGSSYNEQFF
-,-,TRBV20-1,TRBJ2-1,TGCAGTGCTGGCGTGGCGGGAAAGCAGTTCTTC,CSAGVAGKQFF
-,TRBD2,TRBV12-5,TRBJ2-2,TGTGCTAGTGCTAGTAGCGGGCCGCGGGTCGGGGAGCTGTTTTTT,CASASSGPRVGELFF
-,-,TRBV28,TRBJ1-2,TGTGCCAGCAGAAGGGGGGGCACGGATACCTATGGCTACACCTTC,CASRRGGTDTYGYTF
-,-,TRBV28,TRBJ2-1,TGTGCCAGCACGTCAGGCGGGGCCTACAATGAGCAGTTCTTC,CASTSGGAYNEQFF
-,TRBD1,TRBV5-4,TRBJ1-5,TGTGCCAGCAGTCCAGGGGGTGGAGATGGCAATCAGCCCCAGCATTTT,CASSPGGGDGNQPQHF
-,TRBD2,TRBV6-2/TRBV6-3,TRBJ2-1,TGTGCCAGCAGTTACCGCACACCGGATCGGACTAGCGGGAGGGAGTACAATGAGCAGTTCTTC,CASSYRTPDRTSGREYNEQFF
-,-,TRBV6-5,TRBJ1-6,TGTGCCAGCAGTTACTCTGGCAGAATCGTCAATTCACCCCTCCACTTT,CASSYSGRIVNSPLHF